These 27 T cell receptor beta chains were sequenced from one sample in a study of CD8+ T cells in alopecia areata. Described treatment: oral pan-JAK inhibitor, 5-10 mg twice daily. Extracted RNA was reverse transcribed, and the resulting cDNA served as sequencing template. Generated by immunoSEQ multiplex PCR, the TCRdb table keeps only in-frame clones and is missing some. Of about 210,000 clones in the sample, less than 50% were seen once. Specimen: CD4+ T cells sorted from blood, collected at approximately week 37, from a patient treated with tofacitinib. Receptors were obtained from a human donor with alopecia areata.

The V and J genes are TRBV2 and TRBJ2-3; D is undetermined. V shed 4 bases and J shed 3 bases, with 8 bases lying between them. The CDR3 has 13 residues. Germline V lookup: CDR1 SNHLY, CDR2 FYNNEI. This chain's CDR3 is CASSGPFTDTQYF. The DNA of the CDR3 is TGTGCCAGCAGTGGTCCCTTTACAGATACGCAGTATTTT.

This clone was detected a few times. V usage is TRBV28 and J usage is TRBJ2-1; D is undetermined. The CDR3 is 11 residues long. The V gene lost 4 bases and the J gene lost 12 bases, with 10 bases spanning the gap. Germline V gene data show CDR1 as MDHEN and CDR2 as SYDVKM. Here the CDR3 reads CASSYQKAQFF. In DNA, the CDR3 is TGTGCCAGCAGTTATCAGAAGGCGCAGTTCTTC.

This clone appeared a few times. The V and J genes are TRBV10-3 and TRBJ2-1, with 10 bases identical to TRBD1. The CDR3 is 17 amino acids. Looked up from germline, CDR1 is ENHRY and CDR2 is SYGVKD. V was pared by 5 bases and J by 7 bases, with 14 bases of the junction left unmatched. Here the CDR3 reads CAISQHNGQGEGNEQFF. As DNA, the CDR3 is TGTGCCATCAGTCAACACAACGGACAGGGGGAGGGGAATGAGCAGTTCTTC.

This chain connects TRBV25-1 to TRBJ2-3, with 10 bases identical to TRBD2. This CDR3 comprises 15 residues. V trimming: 1 base; J trimming: 8 bases; junction bases outside the gene matches: 6. The germline gives CDR1 MGHDK, CDR2 SYGVNS. CDR3 DNA: TGTGCCAGCAGTGAATTAATAGCGGGAGGTGGTACGCAGTATTTT. Its translation is CASSELIAGGGTQYF.

This chain links TRBV30 with TRBJ1-2, with 9 bases matching TRBD1. Germline CDR1 is GTSNPN and CDR2 is SVGIG (reference sequence). The junction had 9 bases not matched to a gene; V was cut back by 5 bases and J by 5 bases. The CDR3 extends over 14 amino acids. The DNA of the CDR3 is TGTGCCTGGCGTACTCCGGGACAGGGTTATGGCTACACCTTC. Translating it yields CAWRTPGQGYGYTF.

This clone has just a few counts. This sequence joins TRBV29-1 and TRBJ1-5; no definite D call. Germline assignment: CDR1 SQVTM and CDR2 ANQGSEA. The ends were cut back, 7 bases at V and 2 bases at J, with 12 bases in the middle. CDR3 length: 13 amino acids. CDR3 sequence: CSATVGRNQPQHF. DNA for the CDR3: TGCAGCGCTACTGTAGGGCGCAATCAGCCCCAGCATTTT.

The rearrangement links TRBV30 to TRBJ2-3; 8 bases are shared with TRBD2. CDR1 and CDR2 from the germline V gene are GTSNPN and SVGIG (reference sequence). CDR3 size: 15 residues. Unmatched junction bases numbered 6, after V lost 3 bases and J lost 1 base. The CDR3 sequence is CAWRKGLGGTDTQYF. DNA of the CDR3: TGTGCCTGGAGGAAGGGACTAGGGGGCACAGATACGCAGTATTTT.

The gene calls are TRBV25-1 and TRBJ2-2; the D is unclear. V was shortened by 3 bases and J by 4 bases, with 9 bases between the two germline ends. Germline V lookup: CDR1 MGHDK, CDR2 SYGVNS. The CDR3 is made up of 14 amino acids. CDR3 DNA sequence: TGTGCCAGCAGTGATCGGGCTAGCACCGGGGAGCTGTTTTTT. Its translation is CASSDRASTGELFF.

V and J are TRBV7-6 and TRBJ2-1; TRBD2 aligns across 11 bases. Trimming took 0 bases from V and 6 from J; bases not matched to a gene: 1. The CDR3 has 15 amino acids. Germline loops: CDR1 SGHVS, CDR2 FNYEAQ. The CDR3 DNA follows: TGTGCCAGCAGCTTAGCACTAGCGGGAGCCAATGAGCAGTTCTTC. It encodes CASSLALAGANEQFF.

V usage is TRBV5-1 and J usage is TRBJ1-2; 10 bases are a match to TRBD1. V lost 0 bases, J lost 10 bases, and 3 bases stayed unmatched. The germline V gene encodes CDR1 SGHRS and CDR2 YFSETQ. This CDR3 spans 13 amino acids. The CDR3 region is CASSLAGTGDYTF. The CDR3 nucleotides are TGCGCCAGCAGCTTGGCGGGGACAGGGGACTACACCTTC.

J is TRBJ2-1 and V is TRBV25-1, with no clear D. The CDR3 length is 12 residues. V lost 3 bases and J lost 9, with 9 bases in between. Germline-derived CDR1 and CDR2 are MGHDK and SYGVNS. Here the CDR3 DNA reads TGTGCCAGCAGTGACAAGGCGTCTGAGCAGTTCTTC. Translated: CASSDKASEQFF.

The rearrangement uses TRBV2 and TRBJ1-5; D not certain. CDR1 and CDR2 (germline): SNHLY, FYNNEI. V was cut by 0 bases and J by 3 bases, with 9 bases left in between. The CDR3 is made up of 15 amino acids. The CDR3 reads CASSEALRANQPQHF. CDR3 nucleotide sequence: TGTGCCAGCAGTGAAGCGCTTAGAGCCAATCAGCCCCAGCATTTT.

The sample holds a few counts of this clone. The genes are TRBV11-2 and TRBJ2-2, with 10 nucleotides matching TRBD2. V trimming: 0 bases; J trimming: 4 bases; junction bases outside the gene matches: 8. The germline V gene encodes CDR1 SGHAT and CDR2 FQNNGV. This CDR3 has 18 amino acids. The CDR3 DNA sequence: TGTGCCAGCAGCTTAGAGCCCGGACTAGCGGAGGGCACCGGGGAGCTGTTTTTT. It specifies CASSLEPGLAEGTGELFF.

The V call is TRBV30, the J call TRBJ2-7, with D perhaps TRBD1 or TRBD2 (6 bases each). The CDR3 is 13 amino acids. Germline V gene data show CDR1 as GTSNPN and CDR2 as SVGIG (reference sequence). The germline V and J ends were trimmed by 7 bases and 2 bases, with 15 bases remaining between them. The CDR3 loop is CAYSGGLTYEQYF. The CDR3, as DNA: TGTGCCTATTCCGGGGGCCTGACCTACGAGCAGTACTTC.

The rearrangement links TRBV30 to TRBJ1-1; the D gene is possibly TRBD1 (5 bases). CDR1 GTSNPN and CDR2 SVGIG come from the germline V gene (reference sequence). The CDR3 sequence is 15 residues long. Trimming removed 5 bases from V and 4 bases from J, with 20 bases in between. The CDR3 coding sequence is TGTGCCTGGTCCGGGACTCCCGGCGGTGGCACTGAAGCTTTCTTT. It translates to CAWSGTPGGGTEAFF.

This chain connects TRBV6-1 to TRBJ2-3; TRBD2 matches 8 bases. The germline gives CDR1 MNHNS, CDR2 SASEGT. The CDR3 has 13 residues. V gave up 7 bases and J gave up 1 base; unmatched junction bases: 1. CDR3: CASNGRGTDTQYF. CDR3 nucleotides: TGTGCCAGCAACGGGAGGGGCACAGATACGCAGTATTTT.

The V gene is TRBV20-1, the J gene TRBJ2-7; the D is unclear. Germline V CDR1 and CDR2: DFQATT, SNEGSKA (reference sequence). The CDR3 spans 11 residues. V lost 5 bases, J lost 1 base, and 6 bases lay in between. The CDR3 coding sequence is TGCAGTGCTCAGAAATCCTACGAGCAGTACTTC. The encoded protein is CSAQKSYEQYF.

The chain carries TRBV18 and TRBJ2-3; 11 bases map to TRBD2. This CDR3 contains 14 residues. V shed 4 bases, J shed 6 bases, and the junction held 3 bases outside the gene matches. Per the germline V gene, CDR1 is KGHSH and CDR2 is LQKENI. The CDR3 region has the DNA TGTGCCAGCTCACTCGGACTAGCGGGTGATACGCAGTATTTT. Translating it yields CASSLGLAGDTQYF.

This clone was observed a few times. CDR3 nucleotide sequence: TGTGCCAGCTCACATCCCTTAGCCAAAAACATTCAGTACTTC. Amino acid sequence: CASSHPLAKNIQYF. The rearrangement links TRBV18 to TRBJ2-4; D not certain. V lost 4 bases and J 0 bases, leaving 7 bases between the germline ends. The CDR3 loop spans 14 amino acids. The germline gives CDR1 KGHSH, CDR2 LQKENI.

This clone was seen a single time. The chain uses TRBV25-1 and TRBJ1-5; no clear D. The CDR3 is 17 amino acids. Germline CDR1 is MGHDK and CDR2 is SYGVNS. Between the trimmed V and J ends, which lost 6 bases and 0 bases, there was a span of 18 bases. The CDR3: CASRRPYRFYSNQPQHF. CDR3 sequence (DNA): TGTGCCAGCAGGAGGCCCTACCGTTTTTATAGCAATCAGCCCCAGCATTTT. Together with reference TRBV25-1 and TRBJ1-5, the CDR3 gives the full variable domain: EADIYQTPRYLVIGTGKKITLECSQTMGHDKMYWYQQDPGMELHLIHYSYGVNSTEKGDLSSESTVSRIRTEHFPLTLESARPSHTSQYLCASRRPYRFYSNQPQHFGDGTRLSIL.

The chain uses TRBV20-1 and TRBJ2-3; D is ambiguous. This CDR3 contains 11 residues. Trimming removed 2 bases at V and 6 bases at J, with 6 bases between. From germline, CDR1 is DFQATT and CDR2 SNEGSKA (reference sequence). CDR3 amino acids: CSARSADTQYF. CDR3 sequence (DNA): TGCAGTGCTAGATCGGCGGATACGCAGTATTTT.

This clone has only a few counts. The chain couples TRBV11-2 to TRBJ2-3; unclear D gene. The CDR3 has 14 residues. Germline-derived CDR1 and CDR2 are SGHAT and FQNNGV. With 5 bases removed from V and 2 bases from J, the gap between germline ends came to 11 bases. The CDR3 region is CASSPPSATDTQYF. Written as DNA, the CDR3 is TGTGCCAGCAGCCCCCCCAGTGCCACAGATACGCAGTATTTT.

This clone was recorded a few times. The chain joins TRBV6-5 to TRBJ2-5, with 8 bases aligning to TRBD2. V gave up 8 bases and J gave up 4 bases; unmatched junction bases: 12. This CDR3 is 15 amino acids long. CDR1 MNHEY and CDR2 SVGAGI come from the germline V gene. CDR3 sequence reads: CASSPGGLAGETQYF. In DNA, the CDR3 is TGTGCCAGCTCCCCTGGAGGGCTAGCGGGAGAGACCCAGTACTTC.

V gene TRBV29-1 combines with J gene TRBJ2-7; unclear D gene. V was trimmed by 5 bases and J by 3 bases, leaving 8 bases between them. CDR1 SQVTM and CDR2 ANQGSEA come from the germline V gene. The CDR3 consists of 11 residues. As DNA, the CDR3 is TGCAGCGTTCTAATTCTCTACGAGCAGTACTTC. It specifies CSVLILYEQYF.

The chain recombines TRBV29-1 with TRBJ2-5; possible D gene TRBD1, 6 bases. Matching the DNA end better, TRBJ2-7 makes the J call doubtful. This CDR3 region has 13 residues. CDR1 is SQVTM and CDR2 is ANQGSEA in the germline V gene. CDR3 DNA sequence: TGCAGCGGTTCTGCAGGGGCCTCCTACGAGCAGTACTTC. Translating gives CSGSAGASYEQYF.

This clone was recorded a few times. V usage is TRBV5-4 and J usage is TRBJ2-3; D is tentatively TRBD1 or TRBD2 (5 bases each). The ends were cut back, 4 bases at V and 1 base at J, with 10 bases in the middle. This CDR3 contains 14 residues. From germline, CDR1 is SGHNT and CDR2 YYREEE (reference sequence). In DNA form, the CDR3 reads TGTGCCAGCAGCCGGGGACGTGGCACAGATACGCAGTATTTT. Its protein is CASSRGRGTDTQYF. The variable domain in full, completed from reference TRBV5-4 and TRBJ2-3, reads ETGVTQSPTHLIKTRGQQVTLRCSSQSGHNTVSWYQQALGQGPQFIFQYYREEENGRGNFPPRFSGLQFPNYSSELNVNALELDDSALYLCASSRGRGTDTQYFGPGTRLTVL.

The chain employs TRBV2 and TRBJ1-2, with 10 bases matching TRBD1. Trimming removed 4 bases from V and 2 bases from J; junction bases left unmatched: 4. From germline, CDR1 is SNHLY and CDR2 FYNNEI. The CDR3 consists of 15 residues. The CDR3 bases are TGTGCCAGCAGTGGGGGACAGGGGAGAAACTATGGCTACACCTTC. It specifies CASSGGQGRNYGYTF.